The sequence of this T cell receptor beta chain was determined in a study of blood T cell repertoires in COVID-19. Across the whole study: COVID-19 samples from acute and convalescent phases originated in the United States, Italy and Spain.

Participants reported their clinical history, and cohort assignment relied on those reports. Germline CDR1 and CDR2: LNHDA and SQIVND (reference sequence). V was shortened by 10 bases and J by 2 bases, with 11 bases between the two germline ends. The CDR3 has 12 amino acids. Here immunoSEQ multiplex PCR was the method, and the copy in TCRdb shows in-frame clones only, minus some. The data show 200,000 or so clones, roughly 89% seen once. Sequenced input: PBMCs or T cells enriched from blood (not recorded which). The TCR comes from a woman aged 40 to 55 with acute COVID-19. The chain is built from TRBV19 and TRBJ1-2, with a possible D match to TRBD1 (5 bases). Here the CDR3 reads CATQGYNYGYTF. In DNA form, the CDR3 reads TGTGCCACCCAGGGATACAACTATGGCTACACCTTC.